This is a list of T cell receptor beta chains from one sample in a study of T cell responses to AZD1222 COVID-19 vaccine. Here immunoSEQ multiplex PCR was the method, and the copy in TCRdb shows in-frame clones only, minus some. The sample has tens of thousands of clones, 80% to 90% seen once. Sample: peripheral blood, taken 28 days after the second AZD1222 dose. The receptor set was obtained from an adult who received the AZD1222 COVID-19 vaccine. CDR3s include the opening cysteine and the closing phenylalanine or tryptophan. D genes are given only for firm matches. The size entry is marked missing in some rows and otherwise reads once, few, many or a size class.

v_call	d_call	clone_size	j_call	cdr3_nt	cdr3_aa
TRBV2	-	-	TRBJ1-1	TGTGCCAGCAGTGAGGGGAGCAGGAACACTGAAGCTTTCTTT	CASSEGSRNTEAFF
TRBV9	TRBD1	-	TRBJ2-2	TGTGCCAGCAGCGCCGGGACAGGGGGCTTTGGCACCGGGGAGCTGTTTTTT	CASSAGTGGFGTGELFF
TRBV2	TRBD1	-	TRBJ1-5	TGTGCCAGCAGTGACGAGACAGGGGGTCAGCCCCAGCATTTT	CASSDETGGQPQHF
TRBV10-1	-	-	TRBJ2-1	TGCGCCAGCAGCCGGACAGAGTTTGACAATGAGCAGTTCTTC	CASSRTEFDNEQFF
TRBV11-2	-	-	TRBJ1-5	TGTGCCAGCAGCTTATTTGGGGGCAGTAATCAGCCCCAGCATTTT	CASSLFGGSNQPQHF
TRBV6-2/TRBV6-3	-	-	TRBJ2-1	TGTGCCAGCAGTCCCTCCTACAATGAGCAGTTCTTC	CASSPSYNEQFF
TRBV30	-	-	TRBJ2-7	TGTGCCTGGAACCTAAGGGCGGCAGACGAGCAGTACTTC	CAWNLRAADEQYF
TRBV7-2	-	-	TRBJ2-7	TGTGCCAGCAGCTTAGGCAGGGACTACGAGCAGTACTTC	CASSLGRDYEQYF
TRBV5-1	TRBD1	once	TRBJ2-7	TGCGCCAGCAGCCGGACAGGGACCTCCTACGAGCAGTACTTC	CASSRTGTSYEQYF
TRBV7-6	TRBD2	-	TRBJ2-7	TGTGCCAGCAGCCAAGGGACTAGCGGGAGGACGTACTTC	CASSQGTSGRTYF
TRBV7-7	TRBD2	-	TRBJ2-3	TGTGCTAGCAGCCCGGGACTAGCGGGAGGAACAGATACGCAGTATTTT	CASSPGLAGGTDTQYF
TRBV6-4	TRBD1	-	TRBJ1-1	TGTGCCAGCAGCTTGGACAGGGAGAACACTGAAGCTTTCTTT	CASSLDRENTEAFF
TRBV7-3	TRBD1	once	TRBJ1-1	TGTGCCAGCAGCGCAACCTCAGGACAGGGGGCTGCGGTTGAAGCTTTCTTT	CASSATSGQGAAVEAFF
TRBV19	-	once	TRBJ2-3	TGTGCCAGTGAGGAAGAGCGGTTTTCAGATACGCAGTATTTT	CASEEERFSDTQYF
TRBV6-5	TRBD1	-	TRBJ1-4	TGTGCCAGCAGCCCGACAGGGTCTAATGAAAAACTGTTTTTT	CASSPTGSNEKLFF
TRBV28	-	-	TRBJ2-2	TGTGCCAGCAGTTTATCCAGGTTTTACGGCGGGGAGCTGTTTTTT	CASSLSRFYGGELFF
TRBV10-3	TRBD1	once	TRBJ1-6	TGTGCCAACAGATTGGACAGGGATAATTCACCCCTCCACTTT	CANRLDRDNSPLHF
TRBV7-7	TRBD2	-	TRBJ2-2	TGTGCCAGCAGCTCTGAGCGGGAGGGCACCGGGGAGCTGTTTTTT	CASSSEREGTGELFF
TRBV5-6	TRBD2	-	TRBJ2-3	TGTGCCAGCAGCTTCAGACTAGCGGGAGTCGCAGATACGCAGTATTTT	CASSFRLAGVADTQYF
TRBV28	TRBD2	-	TRBJ2-1	TGTGCCAGCATCAGCGGGAGCTCCTACAATGAGCAGTTCTTC	CASISGSSYNEQFF
TRBV15	-	once	TRBJ2-6	TGTGCCACCAGCAGGTACCCCATGGGGGCAGAAGGGGCCAACGTCCTGACTTTC	CATSRYPMGAEGANVLTF
TRBV2	-	-	TRBJ2-1	TGTGCCAGCAGTGAAGAAATAGCGATAGAGCAGTTCTTC	CASSEEIAIEQFF
TRBV20-1	-	-	TRBJ2-1	TGCAGTGCTAGTAGGTACACGAGCTCCTACAATGAGCAGTTCTTC	CSASRYTSSYNEQFF
TRBV9	TRBD2	-	TRBJ2-3	TGTGCCAGCTCGAGACTAGCGGAGGGGACAGATACGCAGTATTTT	CASSRLAEGTDTQYF
TRBV6-5	TRBD1	-	TRBJ2-1	TGTGCCAGCAGTTACAAGAGGACAGGGCGCGGTGAGCAGTTCTTC	CASSYKRTGRGEQFF
TRBV7-6	TRBD2	-	TRBJ2-1	TGTGCCAGCAGCTTAGATGGCGGGAGGGCCGATGAGCAGTTCTTC	CASSLDGGRADEQFF
TRBV7-8	-	once	TRBJ1-5	TGTGCCAGCAGCGTTGCGTCGGAGAATCAGCCCCAGCATTTT	CASSVASENQPQHF
TRBV7-2	TRBD2	-	TRBJ2-7	TGTGCCAGCAGCTTAGGAGGTGCGGGAGCCTACGAGCAGTACTTC	CASSLGGAGAYEQYF
TRBV25-1	-	-	TRBJ1-4	TGTGCCAGCAGTGAATCGGGCAGGGTCTGGGAAAAACTGTTTTTT	CASSESGRVWEKLFF
TRBV19	TRBD1	-	TRBJ2-7	TGTGCCAGTAGTACTGTAGGCGACAGGGGCTACGAGCAGTACTTC	CASSTVGDRGYEQYF
TRBV6-2/TRBV6-3	-	-	TRBJ1-1	TGTGCCAGCAGCTGGGGGTGGTGGGGCACTGAAGCTTTCTTT	CASSWGWWGTEAFF
TRBV6-1	-	-	TRBJ1-2	TGTGCCAGCAGTGAAGAGAACCGGCCATTCTCTGGCTACACCTTC	CASSEENRPFSGYTF
TRBV6-2/TRBV6-3	-	-	TRBJ2-7	TGTGCCAGCAGTTACTCGTTTGGTGCTAGCTCCTACGAGCAGTACTTC	CASSYSFGASSYEQYF
TRBV6-5	-	-	TRBJ1-2	TGTGCCAGCAGTACAGGGTTGCTCTATGGCTACACCTTC	CASSTGLLYGYTF
TRBV7-9	-	-	TRBJ1-2	TGTGCCAGCAGCCCACTAACGTATGCGAGAGCAAACACCTTC	CASSPLTYARANTF
TRBV14	-	-	TRBJ1-1	TGTGCCAGCAGCCCAAGGACAGTCATGAACACTGAAGCTTTCTTT	CASSPRTVMNTEAFF
TRBV11-3	TRBD1	-	TRBJ2-1	TGTGCCAGCAGCCCCGGGACAGGGCTCACCCCCTACAATGAGCAGTTCTTC	CASSPGTGLTPYNEQFF
TRBV3-1/TRBV3-2	-	-	TRBJ1-3	TGTGCCAGCAGCCAAGACGTACCCTCTGGAAACACCATATATTTT	CASSQDVPSGNTIYF
TRBV11-2	-	-	TRBJ2-7	TGTGCCAGCAGCTTATACGGTTCCTACGAGCAGTACTTC	CASSLYGSYEQYF
TRBV18	TRBD1	-	TRBJ2-3	TGTGCCAGCTCACCGGGACAGGAGTTTAGCACAGATACGCAGTATTTT	CASSPGQEFSTDTQYF
TRBV7-9	TRBD1	-	TRBJ1-3	TGTGCCAGCAGCCAGGGGGTATCTGGAAACACCATATATTTT	CASSQGVSGNTIYF
TRBV2	-	-	TRBJ1-1	TGTGCCAGCAGTGAAGCTGTGGGTTTGAACACTGAAGCTTTCTTT	CASSEAVGLNTEAFF
TRBV4-3	TRBD2	-	TRBJ2-7	TGCGCCAGCAGCCAAAACCGACTACTAGCGGGGACCTACGAGCAGTACTTC	CASSQNRLLAGTYEQYF
TRBV7-9	TRBD1	-	TRBJ2-1	TGTGCCAGCAGCTTATTACAGGGGCCCAATGAGCAGTTCTTC	CASSLLQGPNEQFF
TRBV2	TRBD1	-	TRBJ2-7	TGTGCCAGCACGGGCCTAGGGACAGGGAGTGGCGACGAGCAGTACTTC	CASTGLGTGSGDEQYF
TRBV19	-	-	TRBJ1-5	TGTGCCAGTAGTATAGTTTTAGGGGACCGTCAGCCCCAGCATTTT	CASSIVLGDRQPQHF
TRBV13	-	-	TRBJ2-1	TGTGCCAGCAGCTTAATAAGCTACAATGAGCAGTTCTTC	CASSLISYNEQFF
TRBV5-5	-	-	TRBJ2-7	TGTGCCAGCAGCCGGCTGGGGTCCTACGAGCAGTACTTC	CASSRLGSYEQYF
TRBV5-4	TRBD2	-	TRBJ2-1	TGTGCCAGCAGCTTGGTGGGAGGGCGGAAGAATGAGCAGTTCTTC	CASSLVGGRKNEQFF
TRBV9	TRBD1	-	TRBJ1-2	TGTGCCAGCAGCCCCGGACAGGGGACGAACTATGGCTACACCTTC	CASSPGQGTNYGYTF
TRBV11-2	TRBD2	-	TRBJ2-5	TGTGCCAGCAGCTTTTCACTAGCGGGAGGTTCGAGCCAAGAGACCCAGTACTTC	CASSFSLAGGSSQETQYF